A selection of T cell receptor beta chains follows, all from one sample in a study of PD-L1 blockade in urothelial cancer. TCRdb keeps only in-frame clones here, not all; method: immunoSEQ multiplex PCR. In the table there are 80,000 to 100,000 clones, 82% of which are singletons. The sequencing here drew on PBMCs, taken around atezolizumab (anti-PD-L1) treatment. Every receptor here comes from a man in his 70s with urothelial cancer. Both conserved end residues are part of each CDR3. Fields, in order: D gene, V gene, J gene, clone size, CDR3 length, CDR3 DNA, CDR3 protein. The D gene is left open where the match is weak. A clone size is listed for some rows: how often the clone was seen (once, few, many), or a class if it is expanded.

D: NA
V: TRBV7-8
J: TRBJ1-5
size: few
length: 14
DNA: TGTGCCAGCAGCTTAGCAGGGGTCAATCAGCCCCAGCATTTT
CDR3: CASSLAGVNQPQHF

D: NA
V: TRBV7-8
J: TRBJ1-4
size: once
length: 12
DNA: TGTGCCAGCAGCTTGACGGCGGCCAAACTGTTTTTT
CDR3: CASSLTAAKLFF

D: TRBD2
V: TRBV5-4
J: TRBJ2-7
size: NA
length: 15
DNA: TGTGCCAGCAGCTTGGAACTAGCGAACTCCTACGAGCAGTACTTC
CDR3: CASSLELANSYEQYF

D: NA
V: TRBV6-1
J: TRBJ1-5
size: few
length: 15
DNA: TGTGCCAGCAGGTACAGGGAGATAAGCAATCAGCCCCAGCATTTT
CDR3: CASRYREISNQPQHF

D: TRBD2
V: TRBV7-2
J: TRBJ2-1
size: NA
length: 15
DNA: TGTGCCAGCAGGTGGACTAGCGGGGGTCCCAATGAGCAGTTCTTC
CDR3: CASRWTSGGPNEQFF

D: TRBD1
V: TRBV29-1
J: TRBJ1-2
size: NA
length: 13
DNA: TGCAGCGTTGTTACAGGGGGAGGTTATGGCTACACCTTC
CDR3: CSVVTGGGYGYTF

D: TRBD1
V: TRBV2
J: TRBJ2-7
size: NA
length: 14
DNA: TGTGCCAGCAGTGAACAGGGGGCGGTCAACGAGCAGTACTTC
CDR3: CASSEQGAVNEQYF

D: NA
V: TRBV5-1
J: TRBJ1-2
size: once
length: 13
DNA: TGCGCCAGCAGCTTGGGAGGTTCGGATGGCTACACCTTC
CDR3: CASSLGGSDGYTF

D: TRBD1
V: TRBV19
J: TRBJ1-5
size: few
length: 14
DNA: TGTGCCAGTACTGGGGGACAGAACAATCAGCCCCAGCATTTT
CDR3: CASTGGQNNQPQHF

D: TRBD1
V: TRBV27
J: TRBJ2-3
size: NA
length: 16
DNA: TGTGCCAGCAGCCATGTTGGGCACAGGGGACCAGATACGCAGTATTTT
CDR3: CASSHVGHRGPDTQYF

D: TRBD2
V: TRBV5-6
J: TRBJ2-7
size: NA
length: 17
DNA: TGTGCCAGCAGCCGCCCCTCTGGGCGGGAGAATACCTACGAGCAGTACTTC
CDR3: CASSRPSGRENTYEQYF

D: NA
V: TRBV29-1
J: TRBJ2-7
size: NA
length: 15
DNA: TGCAGCGTTGAAGATCGGTTAGCTAGCTCCTACGAGCAGTACTTC
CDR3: CSVEDRLASSYEQYF

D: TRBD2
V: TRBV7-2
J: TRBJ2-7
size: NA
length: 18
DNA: TGTGCCAGCAGCTTAGGGGTGAGGGGGACTAGCGGCCTCTACGAGCAGTACTTC
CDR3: CASSLGVRGTSGLYEQYF

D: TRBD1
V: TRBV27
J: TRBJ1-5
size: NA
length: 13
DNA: TGTGCCAGCAGTTGGACAGGGGCCCAGCCCCAGCATTTT
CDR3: CASSWTGAQPQHF

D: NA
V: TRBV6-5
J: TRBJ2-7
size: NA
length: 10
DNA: TGTGCCAGCAGTGAGTACGAGCAGTACTTC
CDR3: CASSEYEQYF

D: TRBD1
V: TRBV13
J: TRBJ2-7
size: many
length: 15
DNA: TGTGCCAGCAGCTCCCGGGACAGGGGGCTCGACGAGCAGTACTTC
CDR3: CASSSRDRGLDEQYF

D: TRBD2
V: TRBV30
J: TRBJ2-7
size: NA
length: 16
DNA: TGTGCCTGGAGCCTCGGACTAGCGGACGGCTCCTACGAGCAGTACTTC
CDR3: CAWSLGLADGSYEQYF